A single sample gave rise to the 24 T cell receptor beta chains below, sequenced in a study of blood T cell repertoires in COVID-19. Repertoires were generated with immunoSEQ multiplex PCR, while TCRdb's copy carries only in-frame clones and drops some. The sample gives 200,000 to 250,000 clones, 80% to 90% of which show up once; 3% to 4% is in the top ten. The specimen sequenced was PBMCs or T cells enriched from blood (not recorded which). These TCRs come from a woman between 25 and 40 years old who had been exposed to COVID-19.

This rearrangement joins TRBV4-2 to TRBJ2-2; 7 positions agree with TRBD2. The V and J ends lost 1 base and 1 base, in that order; junction bases with no gene match: 9. CDR1 and CDR2 from the germline V gene are LGHNA and YNFKEQ. The CDR3 is 18 residues long. The CDR3 DNA sequence: TGTGCCAGCAGCCAAGCAAAGGGAGGGGCTATGAACACCGGGGAGCTGTTTTTT. It translates to CASSQAKGGAMNTGELFF.

Details on this clone: The junction does not match germline at one end; this may be a read error. The chain carries TRBV6-1 and TRBJ2-1; 7 bases agree with TRBD1. CDR1 and CDR2 (germline): MNHNS, SASEGT. The CDR3 length is 13 residues. CDR3 residues: CASNERGPNEQFF. Written as DNA, the CDR3 is TGTGCCAGCAATGAAAGGGGGCCCAATGAGCAGTTCTTC.

The chain employs TRBV18 and TRBJ2-7, with 9 bases fitting TRBD1. CDR1 and CDR2 (germline): KGHSH, LQKENI. The junction had 3 bases not matched to a gene; V was cut back by 0 bases and J by 3 bases. The CDR3 covers 15 residues. In DNA form, the CDR3 reads TGTGCCAGCTCACCACCGGAGGGACAGGGCTACGAGCAGTACTTC. This gives the protein CASSPPEGQGYEQYF.

The chain joins TRBV6-5 to TRBJ1-5; TRBD1 matches at 11 bases. The CDR3 totals 15 residues. The trim removed 7 bases at V and 4 bases at J, leaving 6 bases unmatched. CDR1 and CDR2 from the germline V gene are MNHEY and SVGAGI. CDR3 sequence: CASTGTGGKNQPQHF. CDR3 nucleotides: TGTGCCAGCACAGGGACAGGGGGGAAAAATCAGCCCCAGCATTTT.

The V and J genes are TRBV9 and TRBJ1-6; the match to TRBD1 covers 7 bases. The germline V gene has CDR1 SGDLS and CDR2 YYNGEE. V trimming: 0 bases; J trimming: 5 bases; junction bases outside the gene matches: 8. The CDR3 length is 17 residues. This CDR3 is CASSVGQGGQNNSPLHF. CDR3 DNA: TGTGCCAGCAGCGTAGGGCAAGGGGGACAGAATAATTCACCCCTCCACTTT.

The chain has TRBV5-5 and TRBJ2-7; D unresolved. Germline V lookup: CDR1 SGHKS, CDR2 YYEKEE (reference sequence). There are 12 residues in the CDR3. V lost 0 bases and J lost 3, with 4 bases in between. The CDR3 region has the DNA TGTGCCAGCAGCTTGGGTCACTACGAGCAGTACTTC. Its translation is CASSLGHYEQYF.

The rearrangement uses TRBV18 and TRBJ1-2; D is undetermined. The length of the CDR3 is 12 residues. V lost 3 bases to trimming and J lost 3 bases, with 5 bases between them. In germline, CDR1 is KGHSH, CDR2 LQKENI. The DNA of the CDR3 is TGTGCCAGCTCACCTCAGTACTATGGCTACACCTTC. This codes for CASSPQYYGYTF.

The gene calls are TRBV7-9 and TRBJ1-2, with D tentatively TRBD1 (6 bases). Trimming stripped 5 bases from V and 3 bases from J, with 19 bases between. From germline, CDR1 is SEHNR and CDR2 FQNEAQ (reference sequence). This CDR3 has 16 amino acids. The CDR3 DNA reads as TGTGCCAGCAGCCCTAAAATCGGGGGGCCAGACTATGGCTACACCTTC. It yields the protein CASSPKIGGPDYGYTF.

This clone was detected a few times. V and J are TRBV7-2 and TRBJ2-1; tentatively, D is TRBD2 (5 bases). Germline loops: CDR1 SGHTA, CDR2 FQGNSA. CDR3 length: 13 residues. V was trimmed by 1 base and J by 6 bases, leaving 7 bases between them. The CDR3 sequence: CASSLERFNEQFF. For the CDR3, the DNA is TGTGCCAGCAGCTTAGAGCGGTTCAATGAGCAGTTCTTC.

The genes are TRBV27 and TRBJ1-1, with D hard to call. From germline, CDR1 is MNHEY and CDR2 SMNVEV (reference sequence). This CDR3 has 13 residues. Trimming cost V 7 bases and J 1 base, with 10 bases left between them. CDR3 loop: CASKEAGNTEAFF. CDR3 nucleotide sequence: TGTGCCAGCAAGGAGGCGGGGAACACTGAAGCTTTCTTT.

The chain uses TRBV5-4 and TRBJ2-2, with D possibly being TRBD1 (5 bases). Trimming left V 0 bases short and J 3 bases short, with 12 bases between. Germline CDR1 is SGHNT and CDR2 is YYREEE (reference sequence). The CDR3 sequence is 16 residues long. CDR3 sequence reads: CASSLARAVDTGELFF. The CDR3, as DNA: TGTGCCAGCAGCTTGGCCAGGGCAGTAGACACCGGGGAGCTGTTTTTT.

This clone was seen a handful of times. The V gene is TRBV21-1, the J gene TRBJ2-7; the table's TRBD1 call for D was not verified on the DNA. TRBV21-1 has pseudogene status. The CDR3 covers 16 residues. CDR3 coding DNA: TGTGCCAGCAGCAAACGACAGGGGTCACTCTCCTACGAGCAGTACTTC. Translated, it gives CASSKRQGSLSYEQYF.

The chain uses TRBV5-5 and TRBJ2-3; no firm D call. In germline, CDR1 is SGHKS, CDR2 YYEKEE (reference sequence). The CDR3 is 15 residues long. V lost 3 bases and J lost 1, with 12 bases in between. CDR3 bases: TGTGCCAGCAGCTCCGGGTCTTCGCGCACAGATACGCAGTATTTT. It encodes CASSSGSSRTDTQYF.

This clone was counted a single time. The chain employs TRBV6-5 and TRBJ2-2, with D possibly TRBD2 on 5 matching bases. V was trimmed by 7 bases and J by 6 bases, leaving 12 bases between them. In germline, CDR1 is MNHEY, CDR2 SVGAGI. The CDR3 runs 13 residues. For the CDR3, the DNA is TGTGCCAGCATACCACTAGGGTCCGGGGAGCTGTTTTTT. This encodes CASIPLGSGELFF.

The V call is TRBV6-1, the J call TRBJ2-7, with no clear D. The CDR3 sequence is 15 residues long. From germline, CDR1 is MNHNS and CDR2 SASEGT. V was clipped by 0 bases and J by 2 bases, with 11 bases between them. In DNA form, the CDR3 reads TGTGCCAGCAGTGAAGCTCGCCACGTAGCCTACGAGCAGTACTTC. Translated: CASSEARHVAYEQYF.

The CDR3 loop reads CASSTSTGQPQHF. The CDR3 DNA reads TGTGCCAGCAGCACTTCGACAGGCCAGCCCCAGCATTTT. The chain joins TRBV5-6 to TRBJ1-5, with D possibly TRBD1 on 6 matching bases. With 4 bases removed from V and 7 bases from J, the gap between germline ends came to 12 bases. The CDR3 extends over 13 amino acids. In germline, CDR1 is SGHDT, CDR2 YYEEEE.

The chain is built from TRBV7-9 and TRBJ2-7; 9 bases are a match to TRBD1. Trimming removed 3 bases from V and 2 bases from J; junction bases left unmatched: 5. This CDR3 region has 15 residues. Germline CDR1 reads SEHNR; CDR2 reads FQNEAQ (reference sequence). The CDR3, as DNA: TGTGCCAGCAGCTTCCCCGGGACAGGGACCTACGAGCAGTACTTC. Its translation: CASSFPGTGTYEQYF.

The chain is built from TRBV6-5 and TRBJ2-7; 8 bases agree with TRBD1. V lost 6 bases, J lost 2 bases, and 9 bases stayed unmatched. The CDR3 runs to 15 residues. In germline, CDR1 is MNHEY, CDR2 SVGAGI. CDR3 sequence (DNA): TGTGCCAGCAGCCGACAGGGGAGTTTAACCTACGAGCAGTACTTC. Amino acids: CASSRQGSLTYEQYF.

This chain uses TRBV7-3 with TRBJ2-3; D is possibly TRBD2 (6 bases). CDR3 length: 14 residues. Trimming cost V 2 bases and J 6 bases, with 12 bases left between them. CDR1 SGHTA and CDR2 FQGTGA come from the germline V gene. The CDR3, as DNA: TGTGCCAGCAGCTTAGGTTATCGGGGGGATACGCAGTATTTT. Protein product: CASSLGYRGDTQYF.

The V call is TRBV9, the J call TRBJ2-3; TRBD2 aligns across 13 bases. The CDR3 sequence is 16 residues long. Germline loops: CDR1 SGDLS, CDR2 YYNGEE. The ends lost 4 bases at V and 5 bases at J; junction bases unmatched: 7. This CDR3 reads CASSFGLAGAGDTQYF. CDR3 bases: TGTGCCAGCAGCTTTGGACTAGCGGGAGCCGGAGATACGCAGTATTTT.

The chain combines TRBV10-3 with TRBJ2-2, with a tentative D call TRBD2 (6 bases). Trimming stripped 4 bases from V and 7 bases from J, with 13 bases between. The CDR3 loop spans 14 amino acids. CDR1 and CDR2 from the germline V gene are ENHRY and SYGVKD. The CDR3 DNA is TGTGCCATCAGTGCTCAGGGCGGGGTCGGGGAGCTGTTTTTT. Its translation: CAISAQGGVGELFF.

CDR3 bases: TGTGCCAGCAGCCAACTTAGCGGGAGGGCTATCGGGGAGCTGTTTTTT. Protein sequence: CASSQLSGRAIGELFF. The V call is TRBV3-1 (or the pseudogene TRBV3-2), the J call TRBJ2-2, with 11 bases aligning to TRBD2. With 2 bases clipped from V and 7 bases from J, the junction kept 6 bases outside the gene matches. Germline V gene lookup returns CDR1 LGHDT and CDR2 YNNKEL (reference sequence). The CDR3 contains 16 residues.

A single count supports this clone. The J gene is TRBJ2-5, the V gene TRBV10-1, with 12 bases identical to TRBD2. Looked up from germline, CDR1 is WNHNN and CDR2 is SYGVQD (reference sequence). V trimming: 2 bases; J trimming: 2 bases; junction bases outside the gene matches: 0. The CDR3 runs 15 residues. CDR3 bases: TGCGCCAGCAGTGAGGGACTAGCGGGACAAGAGACCCAGTACTTC. As protein: CASSEGLAGQETQYF.

The chain combines TRBV25-1 with TRBJ1-5; 8 bases map to TRBD1. The CDR3 contains 16 residues. Looked up from germline, CDR1 is MGHDK and CDR2 is SYGVNS. V was clipped by 2 bases and J by 7 bases; unmatched bases: 10. CDR3 DNA sequence: TGTGCCAGCAGTGAAAGGACAGGGCCGGTGGGCCAGCCCCAGCATTTT. Protein sequence: CASSERTGPVGQPQHF.